This TCR beta chain was recorded in a study of blood T cell repertoires in COVID-19. Background on the study: There were acute and convalescent COVID-19 samples, and they came from the United States, Italy and Spain.

Generated by immunoSEQ multiplex PCR, the TCRdb table keeps only in-frame clones and is missing some. The table includes a few hundred thousand clones, 91% detected once. Seattle researchers signed up patients amid active infection and tracked them longitudinally. Germline V lookup: CDR1 DFQATT, CDR2 SNEGSKA (reference sequence). The V end lost 0 bases, the J end lost 11 bases, and 8 bases lay between the germline ends. This CDR3 is 11 amino acids long. Source material: peripheral blood. V and J are TRBV20-1 and TRBJ1-5; D not resolved. This receptor was taken from a person aged 18 to 35 with COVID-19, enrolled during active disease. CDR3 bases: TGCAGTGCTAGAGACAGGAAGGCCCAGCATTTT. This sequence encodes CSARDRKAQHF.